The entry that follows covers one T cell receptor beta chain sequence. Its antigen target is currently unknown. No much larger clonotype is one base removed from it; base qualities were not supplied. CDR1 LNHNV and CDR2 YYDKDF are derived from the germline V gene (reference sequence). Trimming costs V 6 bases and J 8 bases, and their ends lie 16 bases apart. The CDR3 sequence holds 14 residues, the cysteine and phenylalanine included. Kept here is only the CDR3 DNA, which spans 42 bases and is read in frame from base 1. TCRbeta CDR3 regions were amplified from genomic DNA using the immunoSEQ Assay, a bias-controlled multiplex PCR. Concerning the study's data processing: The number of nucleated cells in each sample was estimated from the amplification of reference gene primers within the assay. Sequence reads were collapsed and filtered to measure the absolute abundance of every unique TCRbeta CDR3 rearrangement. For each sample, productive Simpson clonality was calculated by taking the square root of Simpson's diversity index across productive rearrangements. The immuneACCESS repertoire file appears here via TCRdb, limited to in-frame rearrangements. These files lack a portion of the clones; in checked studies, under half of the deficit traces to unresolved V genes, and the cause of the others is not known. The DNA gave D and trimming, while V, J and clone size come from that table. Counted in this sample were about 43,000 clones; approximately 90% of them appeared once. The ten largest clones represent 4.8% of the sample.

This sample is part of a study of blood T cell repertoires in COVID-19 (dated by TCRdb to the early 2020s). For the study in its entirety: Samples covering the acute and convalescent phases of COVID-19 were provided by collaborators in the United States, Italy and Spain. Where available, HLA class I and class II types were obtained from metadata supplied by the sample provider rather than from assay-based typing. The repertoires were released in a freely available public database intended as a resource for research on the immune response to SARS-CoV-2. Subjects who had been exposed to COVID-19, were actively infected with it, or had recovered from it provided the deeply sampled blood TCRbeta repertoires that made up the dataset. The prospective study material was composed of cDNA or gDNA derived from T cells, B-cell-depleted T cells, or PBMCs. The sample metadata nearly always contained a de-identified subject ID, COVID-19 status, age in years and sex. Samples were obtained from the ongoing ImmuneRACE study (first 160 participants) and from about 1,300 subjects provided by 6 global collaborators. The paper as a whole reports these results and caveats: How much clinical and demographic metadata was included differed by source and by participant, and the metadata was provided uncurated.

Collaborating institutions collected whole blood in K2EDTA tubes following their own protocols. For TCRbeta analysis, collaborator samples were shipped as frozen whole blood, as isolated PBMCs, or as DNA extracted from either sample type. The TCR originated in a human donor in a cohort sampled during active COVID-19. In this chain, TRBV15 is recombined with TRBJ1-4, with a weak D call of TRBD1 (5 bases match). The specimen was peripheral blood. CDR3 region: CATRGLREQEKLFF. The DNA sequence reads TGTGCCACCAGAGGTCTCAGGGAACAGGAAAAACTGTTTTTT.